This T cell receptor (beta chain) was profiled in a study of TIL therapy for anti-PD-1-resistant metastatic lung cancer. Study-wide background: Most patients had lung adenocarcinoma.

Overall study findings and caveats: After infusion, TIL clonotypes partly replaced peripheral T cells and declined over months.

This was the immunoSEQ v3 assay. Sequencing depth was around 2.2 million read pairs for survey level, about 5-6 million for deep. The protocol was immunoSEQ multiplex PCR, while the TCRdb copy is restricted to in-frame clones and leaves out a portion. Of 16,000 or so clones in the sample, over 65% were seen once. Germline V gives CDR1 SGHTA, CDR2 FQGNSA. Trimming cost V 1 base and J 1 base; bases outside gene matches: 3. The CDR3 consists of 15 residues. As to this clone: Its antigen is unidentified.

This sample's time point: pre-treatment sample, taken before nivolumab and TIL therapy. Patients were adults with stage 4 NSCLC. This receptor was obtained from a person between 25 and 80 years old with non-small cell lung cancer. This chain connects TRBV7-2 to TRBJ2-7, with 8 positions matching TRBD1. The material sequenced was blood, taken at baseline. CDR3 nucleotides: TGTGCCAGCAGCTTAGTAGGACAGGGATCCTACGAGCAGTACTTC. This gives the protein CASSLVGQGSYEQYF.